One and the same sample provided the 10 T cell receptor beta chains below, sequenced in a study of HIV-infected patients and healthy controls. Using its own MiXCR run on the 5' RACE reads, TCRdb lists one record per CDR3 protein. The sample consists of tens of thousands of distinct CDR3 sequences, about 15% of them appearing once. The sequencing sample was made of CD4+ T cells from blood. These receptors came from a human donor in good health.

This chain joins TRBV28 and TRBJ1-5, with D unclear. This CDR3 has 15 amino acids. The V end lost 4 bases, the J end lost 1 base, and 11 bases lay between the germline ends. Germline assignment: CDR1 MDHEN and CDR2 SYDVKM. This chain's CDR3 is CASSSLRESNQPQHF. CDR3 DNA sequence: TGTGCCAGCAGTTCCCTTAGGGAGAGCAATCAGCCCCAGCATTTT.

This clonotype has ten or more counts. The chain has TRBV12-3 or TRBV12-4 and TRBJ2-5; unclear D gene. Trimming pared 7 bases from V and 2 bases from J, leaving 11 bases between. The CDR3 is made up of 13 amino acids. CDR3 coding DNA: TGTGCCAGCACCGGCCCGGATCAAGAGACCCAGTACTTC. This gives the protein CASTGPDQETQYF.

This clonotype has ten or more counts. The CDR3 DNA follows: TGCAGCGTTGAAAGGGTTCCCAATGAGCAGTTCTTC. Protein product: CSVERVPNEQFF. V usage is TRBV29-1 and J usage is TRBJ2-1; D gene uncertain. CDR1 and CDR2 (germline): SQVTM, ANQGSEA. Trimming took 2 bases from V and 6 from J, leaving 8 bases between them. CDR3 length: 12 residues.

The chain combines TRBV24-1 with TRBJ2-3; a possible D gene is TRBD2 (6 bases). The germline V and J ends were trimmed by 1 base and 1 base, with 11 bases remaining between them. The CDR3 runs to 16 residues. Per the germline V gene, CDR1 is KGHDR and CDR2 is SFDVKD. This CDR3 reads CATSDFARDGTDTQYF. The CDR3, as DNA: TGTGCCACCAGTGATTTCGCGCGGGACGGCACAGATACGCAGTATTTT.

The chain is built from TRBV2 and TRBJ2-7; the match to TRBD2 covers 7 bases. Germline-derived CDR1 and CDR2 are SNHLY and FYNNEI. The V and J ends lost 6 bases and 0 bases, in that order; junction bases with no gene match: 14. CDR3 length: 17 residues. CDR3 protein: CASRRRPRTSSSYEQYF. The CDR3 coding sequence is TGTGCCAGCAGAAGGAGGCCCCGGACTAGTTCCTCCTACGAGCAGTACTTC.

The chain uses TRBV19 and TRBJ1-2, with a tentative D call TRBD1 (5 bases). V was pared by 3 bases and J by 4 bases, with 12 bases between. The CDR3 runs 14 residues. Germline lookup yields CDR1 LNHDA and CDR2 SQIVND (reference sequence). In DNA form, the CDR3 reads TGTGCCAGTAGTATCGACCGGGACGGCTATGGCTACACCTTC. This gives the protein CASSIDRDGYGYTF.

The chain employs TRBV28 and TRBJ1-1; D is ambiguous. Deletions cut 3 bases from V and 11 bases from J, with 28 bases between. The germline gives CDR1 MDHEN, CDR2 SYDVKM. This CDR3 contains 17 residues. CDR3 sequence reads: CASSFTPQRLRRPGAFF. The CDR3 coding sequence is TGTGCCAGCAGTTTCACCCCTCAACGGTTACGACGGCCGGGGGCTTTCTTT.

In its sample, this clonotype was seen many times. V and J are TRBV20-1 and TRBJ2-1, with TRBD2 as a possible D gene (7 bases). Germline CDR1 reads DFQATT; CDR2 reads SNEGSKA (reference sequence). The ends were cut back, 3 bases at V and 8 bases at J, with 17 bases in the middle. The CDR3 covers 14 residues. CDR3 bases: TGCAGTGCTAGGGCTAGCGCGGGGGCGGATGAGCAGTTCTTC. Protein sequence: CSARASAGADEQFF.

In its sample, this clonotype was seen a few times. The CDR3 nucleotides read TGTGCCAGCAGGCCTAGTTCTAACACTGAAGCTTTCTTT. Encoded protein: CASRPSSNTEAFF. This chain joins TRBV6-2 or TRBV6-3 and TRBJ1-1, with D uncertain. Trimming cost V 6 bases and J 2 bases, with 10 bases left between them. Germline V gene data show CDR1 as MNHEY and CDR2 as SVGEGT. CDR3 length equals 13 residues.

The rearrangement joins TRBV19 to TRBJ1-2, with a possible D match to TRBD1 (5 bases). Per the germline V gene, CDR1 is LNHDA and CDR2 is SQIVND (reference sequence). V was trimmed by 5 bases and J by 0 bases, leaving 13 bases between them. This CDR3 region has 15 residues. The CDR3 sequence is CASSVRQPSNYGYTF. The CDR3 region has the DNA TGTGCCAGTAGTGTGAGACAGCCTTCTAACTATGGCTACACCTTC.